A selection of T cell receptor beta chains follows, all from one sample in a study of T cell responses to AZD1222 COVID-19 vaccine. This table comes from immunoSEQ multiplex PCR, and its TCRdb copy is limited to in-frame clones, with some not included. The table has 170,000 or so clones, 75% to 95% seen once; the top ten hold approximately 2.8%. The specimen comprised peripheral blood, sampled on day 0 of AZD1222 vaccination. The source of these receptors is an adult in good health. CDR3s include the opening cysteine and the closing phenylalanine or tryptophan. The D gene is left open where the match is weak. Size is stated for part of the rows, as once, few or many counts, or as a class when the clone is expanded.

j_gene,abundance,d_gene,v_gene,len,CDR3aa,CDR3nt
TRBJ2-5,NA,TRBD2,TRBV9,18,CASSVGLAGGPAQETQYF,TGTGCCAGCAGCGTAGGCCTAGCGGGGGGGCCTGCCCAAGAGACCCAGTACTTC
TRBJ1-6,NA,NA,TRBV4-3,13,CASSQVVFSPLHF,TGCGCCAGCAGCCAAGTTGTCTTTTCACCCCTCCACTTT
TRBJ2-5,NA,NA,TRBV6-2/TRBV6-3,14,CASSYQPRQETQYF,TGTGCCAGCAGTTACCAGCCCAGACAAGAGACCCAGTACTTC
TRBJ1-5,once,TRBD1,TRBV19,16,CASIPRGQGDNQPQHF,TGTGCCAGTATCCCGAGAGGACAGGGGGATAATCAGCCCCAGCATTTT
TRBJ1-1,NA,TRBD1,TRBV7-9,15,CASSLDGTGNTEAFF,TGTGCCAGCAGCTTAGATGGGACAGGGAACACTGAAGCTTTCTTT
TRBJ1-2,NA,NA,TRBV25-1,17,CASSSRHGGNFNYGYTF,TGTGCCAGCAGTTCACGTCATGGGGGGAACTTCAACTATGGCTACACCTTC
TRBJ1-2,NA,NA,TRBV12-3/TRBV12-4,12,CASSLGPGGYTF,TGTGCCAGCAGTTTAGGTCCGGGTGGCTACACCTTC
TRBJ2-1,NA,NA,TRBV6-5,14,CASSYRGPYNEQFF,TGTGCCAGCAGTTATCGGGGTCCTTACAATGAGCAGTTCTTC
TRBJ1-4,NA,NA,TRBV7-2,14,CASSLSTNDEKLFF,TGTGCCAGCAGCTTAAGCACCAATGACGAAAAACTGTTTTTT
TRBJ1-2,few,TRBD1,TRBV30,15,CAWSPRQGVGYGYTF,TGTGCCTGGAGCCCCAGACAGGGGGTCGGCTATGGCTACACCTTC
TRBJ2-1,NA,NA,TRBV27,17,CASSFSPGLVVGNEQFF,TGTGCCAGCAGTTTTTCCCCAGGGTTGGTGGTAGGGAATGAGCAGTTCTTC
TRBJ1-5,NA,NA,TRBV2,14,CASNPGLFGQPQHF,TGTGCCAGCAATCCTGGACTATTTGGTCAGCCCCAGCATTTT
TRBJ1-1,many,NA,TRBV12-3/TRBV12-4,11,CASSLSTEAFF,TGTGCCAGCAGTTTAAGTACTGAAGCTTTCTTT
TRBJ2-7,once,NA,TRBV27,14,CATQQTGLSYEQYF,TGTGCCACCCAGCAGACAGGCCTCTCCTACGAGCAGTACTTC
TRBJ1-6,NA,TRBD1,TRBV2,18,CASSALRPGQISDSPLHF,TGTGCCAGCAGCGCACTTCGACCGGGACAGATCTCGGATTCACCCCTCCACTTT
TRBJ2-3,NA,NA,TRBV27,16,CASSLEGPKYTDTQYF,TGTGCCAGCAGTTTAGAGGGACCCAAGTACACAGATACGCAGTATTTT
TRBJ2-3,NA,TRBD1,TRBV30,13,CAWSVPARGTQYF,TGTGCCTGGAGTGTACCGGCCAGGGGGACGCAGTATTTT
TRBJ1-1,NA,NA,TRBV3-1/TRBV3-2,16,CASSQDVGRMNTEAFF,TGTGCCAGCAGCCAAGATGTTGGGAGGATGAACACTGAAGCTTTCTTT
TRBJ1-2,NA,NA,TRBV12-3/TRBV12-4,13,CASTPGGNYGYTF,TGTGCCAGCACCCCCGGGGGGAACTATGGCTACACCTTC
TRBJ2-1,NA,NA,TRBV10-3,15,CAISESGLSSNEQFF,TGTGCCATCAGTGAGTCGGGTTTAAGTTCCAATGAGCAGTTCTTC
TRBJ2-3,NA,NA,TRBV18,13,CASSPPGADTQYF,TGTGCCAGCTCACCACCAGGCGCAGATACGCAGTATTTT
TRBJ1-1,once,NA,TRBV19,14,CASRRQDLNTEAFF,TGTGCCAGTAGGAGACAGGACTTGAACACTGAAGCTTTCTTT
TRBJ1-1,NA,TRBD1,TRBV12-3/TRBV12-4,12,CASSPQGAGAFF,TGTGCCAGCAGCCCGCAGGGGGCCGGAGCTTTCTTT
TRBJ2-2,NA,NA,TRBV5-6,13,CASSLISSGELFF,TGTGCCAGCAGCTTGATATCTTCCGGGGAGCTGTTTTTT
TRBJ2-7,NA,NA,TRBV9,14,CASSVGNRPYEQYF,TGTGCCAGCAGCGTAGGCAACAGACCCTACGAGCAGTACTTC
TRBJ2-2,NA,NA,TRBV14,14,CASSQATGAGELFF,TGTGCCAGCAGCCAAGCTACGGGAGCCGGGGAGCTGTTTTTT
TRBJ2-2,NA,TRBD2,TRBV14,16,CASSLGLAGLGGELFF,TGTGCCAGCAGCCTGGGACTAGCGGGGCTTGGCGGGGAGCTGTTTTTT
TRBJ1-1,NA,NA,TRBV2,13,CASYREPNTEAFF,TGTGCCAGCTATCGGGAGCCTAACACTGAAGCTTTCTTT
TRBJ1-1,NA,TRBD1,TRBV11-2,14,CASSLETGKTEAFF,TGTGCCAGCAGCTTAGAGACAGGGAAGACTGAAGCTTTCTTT
TRBJ2-1,once,TRBD2,TRBV30,15,CAWSVSSGGAAEQFF,TGTGCCTGGAGTGTATCTAGCGGGGGGGCGGCTGAGCAGTTCTTC
TRBJ2-3,NA,NA,TRBV4-1,15,CASSPVGGGTDTQYF,TGCGCCAGCAGCCCCGTCGGAGGGGGCACAGATACGCAGTATTTT
TRBJ2-5,once,TRBD2,TRBV4-1,17,CASSQADGTSGQETQYF,TGCGCCAGCAGCCAAGCGGACGGGACTAGCGGCCAAGAGACCCAGTACTTC
TRBJ2-5,few,NA,TRBV7-9,14,CASSSQGGGETQYF,TGTGCCAGCAGCTCACAGGGCGGCGGGGAGACCCAGTACTTC
TRBJ1-6,NA,NA,TRBV19,15,CASRSRATEVSPLHF,TGTGCCAGTCGGAGCAGGGCCACCGAGGTTTCACCCCTCCACTTT
TRBJ1-1,NA,TRBD1,TRBV5-4,14,CASSAGTGGTEAFF,TGTGCCAGCAGCGCCGGGACAGGGGGCACTGAAGCTTTCTTT
TRBJ1-2,NA,NA,TRBV5-4,13,CASTPRDNYGYTF,TGTGCCAGCACCCCCAGAGATAACTATGGCTACACCTTC
TRBJ1-6,NA,NA,TRBV11-2,17,CASSLGGTGPYNSPLHF,TGTGCCAGCAGCTTAGGAGGAACAGGTCCCTATAATTCACCCCTCCACTTT
TRBJ1-2,NA,NA,TRBV5-1,15,CASSLSRGSNYGYTF,TGCGCCAGCAGCTTGTCCAGGGGAAGTAACTATGGCTACACCTTC
TRBJ2-2,NA,NA,TRBV18,17,CASSPPRGQPNTGELFF,TGTGCCAGCTCACCACCGCGGGGACAGCCGAACACCGGGGAGCTGTTTTTT
TRBJ1-5,once,NA,TRBV27,14,CASSPIGGSQPQHF,TGTGCCAGCAGTCCCATCGGGGGTTCTCAGCCCCAGCATTTT
TRBJ2-7,NA,TRBD1,TRBV5-6,14,CASSYDRGLYEQYF,TGTGCCAGCAGCTACGACAGGGGGCTCTACGAGCAGTACTTC
TRBJ2-2,NA,NA,TRBV4-3,15,CASSHSGLLTGELFF,TGCGCCAGCAGCCATAGCGGTTTACTCACCGGGGAGCTGTTTTTT
TRBJ2-5,NA,TRBD2,TRBV7-9,17,CASSLASGGQLQETQYF,TGTGCCAGCAGCTTGGCTAGCGGGGGGCAACTACAGGAGACCCAGTACTTC
TRBJ2-3,NA,TRBD2,TRBV6-5,15,CASSLAGGRTDTQYF,TGTGCCAGCAGCTTAGCGGGGGGACGCACAGATACGCAGTATTTT
TRBJ2-5,NA,NA,TRBV18,12,CASSTTQETQYF,TGTGCCAGCTCGACCACCCAAGAGACCCAGTACTTC
TRBJ1-2,NA,NA,TRBV19,14,CASRPFSGTDGYTF,TGTGCCAGTAGACCATTCTCAGGGACCGATGGCTACACCTTC
TRBJ2-2,NA,NA,TRBV27,15,CASRRAGTNTGELFF,TGTGCCAGCAGACGGGCAGGGACGAACACCGGGGAGCTGTTTTTT
TRBJ1-1,NA,NA,TRBV7-2,15,CASSLGGQGNTEAFF,TGTGCCAGCAGCTTAGGTGGGCAAGGGAACACTGAAGCTTTCTTT
TRBJ2-5,NA,NA,TRBV27,11,CASSLKETQYF,TGTGCCAGCAGTCTTAAAGAGACCCAGTACTTC
TRBJ2-7,NA,NA,TRBV10-3,13,CAISESGSLGQYF,TGTGCCATCAGTGAGTCTGGCAGCCTAGGGCAGTACTTC
TRBJ1-4,NA,TRBD1,TRBV13,15,CASSPGTGLGEKLFF,TGTGCCAGCAGCCCCGGGACAGGTCTTGGTGAAAAACTGTTTTTT
TRBJ1-6,NA,NA,TRBV19,16,CASSSRWPDANSPLHF,TGTGCCAGTAGTTCCAGATGGCCCGATGCTAATTCACCCCTCCACTTT
TRBJ2-3,NA,NA,TRBV30,15,CAWSGAVRDTDTQYF,TGTGCCTGGAGTGGGGCAGTAAGGGATACAGATACGCAGTATTTT